These T cell receptor beta chains were read from a single sample in a study of blood T cell repertoires in COVID-19. Some clones are missing from TCRdb's copy, which holds only in-frame ones; the method was immunoSEQ multiplex PCR. In the table there are approximately 200,000 clones, almost 90% of which are singletons. The sample comprised peripheral blood. Receptor source: a woman aged 60-70 years with acute or convalescent COVID-19. CDR3s leave out the opening cysteine and the closing phenylalanine or tryptophan. A D gene is named only where the DNA matches it firmly.

v_call: TRBV14; j_call: TRBJ1-4; d_call: NA; cdr3_aa: ASSRLRGREKLF
v_call: TRBV7-3; j_call: TRBJ2-3; d_call: TRBD2; cdr3_aa: ASSLQAGHTDTQY
v_call: TRBV27; j_call: TRBJ2-1; d_call: NA; cdr3_aa: ASSPWGGVVYNEQF
v_call: TRBV7-9; j_call: TRBJ1-2; d_call: NA; cdr3_aa: ASSSPDSPYGYT
v_call: TRBV30; j_call: TRBJ2-5; d_call: TRBD1; cdr3_aa: AWGQGRGETQY
v_call: TRBV27; j_call: TRBJ2-7; d_call: NA; cdr3_aa: ASSFSGSSYEQY
v_call: TRBV9; j_call: TRBJ2-7; d_call: NA; cdr3_aa: ASSQWTGGGGEQY
v_call: TRBV5-1; j_call: TRBJ2-7; d_call: NA; cdr3_aa: ASSLAGVAGEQY
v_call: TRBV6-2/TRBV6-3; j_call: TRBJ2-7; d_call: TRBD1; cdr3_aa: ASSYGGQSGYEQY
v_call: TRBV6-1; j_call: TRBJ1-2; d_call: NA; cdr3_aa: ASSVSQGSDFWGYT